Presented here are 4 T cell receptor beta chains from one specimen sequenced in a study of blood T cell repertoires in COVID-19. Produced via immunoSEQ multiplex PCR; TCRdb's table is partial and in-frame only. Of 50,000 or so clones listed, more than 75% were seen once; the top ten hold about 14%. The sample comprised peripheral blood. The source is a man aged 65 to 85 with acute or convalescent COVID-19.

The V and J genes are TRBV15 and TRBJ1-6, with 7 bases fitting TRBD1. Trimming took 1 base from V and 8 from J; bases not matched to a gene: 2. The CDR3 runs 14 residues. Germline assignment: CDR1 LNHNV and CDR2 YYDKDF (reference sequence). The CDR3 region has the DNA TGTGCCACCAGCAGAGTAACAGGGGATTCACCCCTCCACTTT. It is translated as CATSRVTGDSPLHF. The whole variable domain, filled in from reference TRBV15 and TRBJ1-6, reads DAMVIQNPRYQVTQFGKPVTLSCSQTLNHNVMYWYQQKSSQAPKLLFHYYDKDFNNEADTPDNFQSRRPNTSFCFLDIRSPGLGDTAMYLCATSRVTGDSPLHFGNGTRLTVT.

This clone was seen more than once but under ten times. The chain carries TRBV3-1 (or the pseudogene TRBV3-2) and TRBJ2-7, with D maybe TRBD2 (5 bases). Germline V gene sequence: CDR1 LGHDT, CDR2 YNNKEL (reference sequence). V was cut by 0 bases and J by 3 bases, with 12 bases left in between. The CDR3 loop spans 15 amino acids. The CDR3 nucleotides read TGTGCCAGCAGCCAAGAAATAACCGGACTCTACGAGCAGTACTTC. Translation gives CASSQEITGLYEQYF.

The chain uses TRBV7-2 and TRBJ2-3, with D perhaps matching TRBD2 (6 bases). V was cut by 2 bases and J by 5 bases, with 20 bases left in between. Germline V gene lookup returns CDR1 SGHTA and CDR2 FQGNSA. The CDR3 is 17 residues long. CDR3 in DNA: TGTGCCAGCAGCTTACGTATTGGTGGAGCGGGCGGAGATACGCAGTATTTT. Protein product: CASSLRIGGAGGDTQYF.

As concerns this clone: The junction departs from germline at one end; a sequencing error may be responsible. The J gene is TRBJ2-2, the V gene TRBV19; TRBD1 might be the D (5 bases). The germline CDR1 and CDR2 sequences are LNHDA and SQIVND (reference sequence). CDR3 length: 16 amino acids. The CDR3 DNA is TGTGCCAGTAGTATTATTAGGGCAGGGAACCCCGGGGAGCTGTTTTTT. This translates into CASSIIRAGNPGELFF. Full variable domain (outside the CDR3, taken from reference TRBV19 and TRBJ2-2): DGGITQSPKYLFRKEGQNVTLSCEQNLNHDAMYWYRQDPGQGLRLIYYSQIVNDFQKGDIAEGYSVSREKKESFPLTVTSAQKNPTAFYLCASSIIRAGNPGELFFGEGSRLTVL.